This T cell receptor beta chain was obtained from a study of identical twins. TCRdb re-derived calls from the 5' RACE reads in MiXCR, one entry per CDR3 protein. The table lists 230,000 or so distinct CDR3 sequences, approximately 8.3% of them singletons. In its sample, this clonotype was seen a few times. What it binds is unknown. Germline V gene lookup returns CDR1 SEHNR and CDR2 FQNEAQ (reference sequence). The CDR3 is 15 residues long. J gave up 7 bases and V 9 bases, and 12 bases lay outside the gene matches. Whole-study findings and limits: Weaker excess twin sharing was seen among beta out-of-frame sequences.

The same data also contributed to another study, on yellow fever vaccine responses in identical twins.

The receptor comes from a woman aged 18-29 years in good health. V and J are TRBV7-9 and TRBJ2-2; 9 bases line up with TRBD1. The sequencing input was CD8+ T cells sorted from blood. The chain's CDR3 is CASPGQGSSGGELFF. The CDR3 DNA reads TGTGCCAGTCCGGGACAGGGCTCTTCTGGCGGGGAGCTGTTTTTT. Using reference TRBV7-9 and TRBJ2-2 for the parts outside the CDR3, the full variable domain is DTGVSQNPRHKITKRGQNVTFRCDPISEHNRLYWYRQTLGQGPEFLTYFQNEAQLEKSRLLSDRFSAERPKGSFSTLEIQRTEQGDSAMYLCASPGQGSSGGELFFGEGSRLTVL.